This TCR beta chain was profiled in a study of blood T cell repertoires in COVID-19 (dated by TCRdb to the early 2020s). Describing the broader study: Samples covering the acute and convalescent phases of COVID-19 were provided by collaborators in the United States, Italy and Spain. The prospective study material was composed of cDNA or gDNA derived from T cells, B-cell-depleted T cells, or PBMCs. Deeply sampled blood TCRbeta repertoires from subjects exposed to, actively infected with, or recovered from COVID-19 were included in the dataset. A freely available public database, intended as a resource for researchers studying the immune response to SARS-CoV-2, is where the repertoires were released. Samples came from the ongoing ImmuneRACE study (first 160 participants) plus 1,254 subjects from 6 global collaborators. Nearly every sample came with metadata listing a de-identified subject ID, COVID-19 status, age in years and sex. HLA class I and class II types, where available, came from metadata supplied by the sample provider rather than from assay-based typing.

As regards this clone: This clone's antigen is unknown. Per-nucleotide qualities are absent, and no much larger clonotype sits a single base away.

The immunoSEQ Assay, a bias-controlled multiplex PCR, was used to amplify TCRbeta CDR3 regions from genomic DNA. Per the authors' processing: Nucleated cell counts per sample were estimated from amplification of reference gene primers within the assay. To quantify the absolute abundance of each unique TCRbeta CDR3 rearrangement, sequence reads were collapsed and filtered. Productive Simpson clonality was computed per sample as the square root of Simpson's diversity index over productive rearrangements. TCRdb carries this immuneACCESS record with in-frame sequences only. Its versions omit some clonotypes, under half of them owing to an unresolved V gene in the studies checked, with the rest unexplained. V, J and clone size are those of that table, while D and trimming were read from the DNA. The sample records about 160,000 clones, 80% to 90% of which are singletons. The ten most abundant clones make up 10% of the sample.

General conclusions and limits of the study: The quantity of clinical and demographic metadata differed by source and by participant and was supplied without curation.

One collaborating source in Seattle enrolled patients while the patients were actively infected and followed the patients over time throughout the course of disease. Each collaborating institution followed its own protocols to collect whole blood in K2EDTA tubes. Collaborator samples were shipped for TCRbeta analysis as frozen whole blood, isolated PBMCs, or DNA extracted from either sample type. This TCR was recovered from a woman aged 70 to 79 with COVID-19, enrolled during active disease. The specimen sequenced was peripheral blood.

DNA sequence: TGCAGCGTTGTCGGTCCAGGGGATCAGCCCCAGCATTTT. Its amino acids are CSVVGPGDQPQHF. The V and J segments used are TRBV29-1 and TRBJ1-5, with TRBD1 tentatively as D gene (6 bases match). Deletion took 4 bases off V and 5 bases off J, with a span of 12 bases between the germline ends. The CDR3, cysteine through phenylalanine, is 13 amino acids long. The sequence is cut down to CDR3 DNA, 39 bases in frame from base 1. CDR1 and CDR2 are drawn from the germline V gene: SQVTM, ANQGSEA.